The rows below give T cell receptor beta chains drawn from one sample of a study of T cell changes during pregnancy in multiple sclerosis. Generated by immunoSEQ multiplex PCR, the TCRdb table keeps only in-frame clones and is missing some. The repertoire holds 23,000 or so clones, with roughly 85% as singletons. Source: CD8+ T cells from peripheral blood mononuclear cells, taken in the first trimester of pregnancy. The receptors were sampled from a female donor in good health, enrolled as a control in a pregnancy study. The CDR3 runs from the conserved cysteine through the conserved F or W. The D gene is left open where the match is weak. Rows may omit the clone size; those that give it use once, few, many or a size class.

cdr3_nt cdr3_aa j_call v_call d_call clone_size cdr3_length
TGTGCCAGCAGTGTACAACAGGGGGCCTGGGGACCGGGGGGCTACACCTTC CASSVQQGAWGPGGYTF TRBJ1-2 TRBV6-1 TRBD1 - 17
TGTGCCGTATCCTCCCAGCAGTACTTC CAVSSQQYF TRBJ2-7 TRBV5-8 - - 9
TGTGCCAGCAGTTACAGCGGCGAGCAATGGGAAGAGACCCAGTACTTC CASSYSGEQWEETQYF TRBJ2-5 TRBV6-5 - - 16
TGTGCCAGCAGTTTGCGGCAGAGGCCCACTGAAGCTTTCTTT CASSLRQRPTEAFF TRBJ1-1 TRBV27 - - 14
TGTGCCATCAGTGAGTCTATGGGAGGGCAGCCCCAGCATTTT CAISESMGGQPQHF TRBJ1-5 TRBV10-3 - - 14
TGCGCCAGCAGCTCCGTGCAGGATGAGACCCAGTACTTC CASSSVQDETQYF TRBJ2-5 TRBV5-1 - - 13
TGTGCCAGCTCACCTCCAGGGGTTAGTGGCTATGGCTACACCTTC CASSPPGVSGYGYTF TRBJ1-2 TRBV18 - - 15
TGCGCCAGCAGTAGCAGGTGGGAGTATTCACCCCTCCACTTT CASSSRWEYSPLHF TRBJ1-6 TRBV4-3 - - 14
TGTGCCAGCAGCTTCTTTAACACCGGGGAGCTGTTTTTT CASSFFNTGELFF TRBJ2-2 TRBV7-9 - - 13
TGTGCCAGCAGTTTGGGACAGAGTGGCTACGAGCAGTACTTC CASSLGQSGYEQYF TRBJ2-7 TRBV5-6 TRBD1 - 14
TGTGCCAGCAGCCCGCGACAGGGAGGCGCGCTTATCTATGGCTACACCTTC CASSPRQGGALIYGYTF TRBJ1-2 TRBV7-2 TRBD1 - 17
TGTGCCAGCACCCCCAGGTATGAGCAGTTCTTC CASTPRYEQFF TRBJ2-1 TRBV7-8 - - 11
TGTGCCAGTACGACAGGGGTCAACACCGGGGAGCTGTTTTTT CASTTGVNTGELFF TRBJ2-2 TRBV19 TRBD1 - 14
TGTGCCAGCAGTTTAACAGGTTTCCCGTATAATTCACCCCTCCACTTT CASSLTGFPYNSPLHF TRBJ1-6 TRBV27 - - 16
TGTGCCAGCAGCCAAGAAGGGGGCAAGGACCATCAGCCCCAGCATTTT CASSQEGGKDHQPQHF TRBJ1-5 TRBV4-2 TRBD1 once 16
TGCGCCAGCAGCCAAAGGGAGGGGATTTACAATGAGCAGTTCTTC CASSQREGIYNEQFF TRBJ2-1 TRBV4-3 TRBD2 - 15
TGCGCCAGCAGCCCCAGGGCAGGGGCCTACTATGGCTACACCTTC CASSPRAGAYYGYTF TRBJ1-2 TRBV4-3 - - 15
TGTGCCAGCCCAAGACAGATGAACACCGGGGAGCTGTTTTTT CASPRQMNTGELFF TRBJ2-2 TRBV2 - - 14
TGTGCCACCAGCCCCTACCAACAGCGGGTGAACTATGGCTACACCTTC CATSPYQQRVNYGYTF TRBJ1-2 TRBV15 - - 16
TGTGCCAGCAGCTCCAGGGACATCACTGAAGCTTTCTTT CASSSRDITEAFF TRBJ1-1 TRBV7-9 - - 13
TGTGCCAGCAGTGATAGCGGGGGGGGCACAGATACGCAGTATTTT CASSDSGGGTDTQYF TRBJ2-3 TRBV6-4 TRBD2 - 15
TGTGCCAGCAGCTACGGACAGGGGGCGCATCCCTATGGCTACACCTTC CASSYGQGAHPYGYTF TRBJ1-2 TRBV5-4 TRBD1 - 16
TGTGCCAGCAGCCCTCCCGAAAGGGGTTACGAGCAGTACTTC CASSPPERGYEQYF TRBJ2-7 TRBV9 - - 14
TGTGCCAGTAGTATGGTAGGGGGCTGGGGAGAGACCCAGTACTTC CASSMVGGWGETQYF TRBJ2-5 TRBV19 TRBD1 once 15
TGTGCCAGCAGCGTAGCTAGCGGGGGGGCGGAGACCCAGTACTTC CASSVASGGAETQYF TRBJ2-5 TRBV9 TRBD2 - 15
TGTGCCAGCAGTCCACAGGGACGCGCCACTGAAGCTTTCTTT CASSPQGRATEAFF TRBJ1-1 TRBV6-5 - - 14
TGTGCCAGCTTAGAGTGGGGCGGGGGGTTCACCGGGGAGCTGTTTTTT CASLEWGGGFTGELFF TRBJ2-2 TRBV27 TRBD2 - 16
TGTGCCAGCAGCTTGGATAGCTATGGCTACACCTTC CASSLDSYGYTF TRBJ1-2 TRBV5-5 - - 12
TGTGCCAGTAATGCTGAGTATGGCTACACCTTC CASNAEYGYTF TRBJ1-2 TRBV6-5 - - 11
TGTGCCAGCAGCCCCAGATACAGGGGTTTTGTCCCGAACACTGAAGCTTTCTTT CASSPRYRGFVPNTEAFF TRBJ1-1 TRBV5-6 TRBD1 - 18
TGCGCCAGCAGCGCCAGGGGGACTAATGAAAAACTGTTTTTT CASSARGTNEKLFF TRBJ1-4 TRBV4-1 TRBD1 - 14
TGTGCCAGCAGTTTAAAGCGGGGATACACAGATACGCAGTATTTT CASSLKRGYTDTQYF TRBJ2-3 TRBV27 TRBD2 - 15
TGTGCCAGCAGCTTAGAGGGACAGGAACTTGCAACTAATGAAAAACTATTTTTT CASSLEGQELATNEKLFF TRBJ1-4 TRBV7-9 TRBD1 - 18
TGTGCCAGCAGCTCGGACTATCAGCCCCAGCATTTT CASSSDYQPQHF TRBJ1-5 TRBV5-8 - - 12
TGTGCCAGCTCACCACTCACAGGGACCGGGGAGCTGTTTTTT CASSPLTGTGELFF TRBJ2-2 TRBV18 - - 14
TGTGCCAGCACCGGGGGGGGGTGGACCAATGAGCAGTTCTTC CASTGGGWTNEQFF TRBJ2-1 TRBV7-2 TRBD2 - 14
TGTGCCAGCAGTTTTTGGCAGGGAGGAGATAATTCACCCCTCCACTTT CASSFWQGGDNSPLHF TRBJ1-6 TRBV28 - once 16
TGTGCCAGCATTAGGGGCTCCTATAATTCACCCCTCCACTTT CASIRGSYNSPLHF TRBJ1-6 TRBV6-6 - - 14
TGTGCCAGCAGCTTGTGGGCGGGGGGCCTCAACAATGAGCAGTTCTTC CASSLWAGGLNNEQFF TRBJ2-1 TRBV5-6 TRBD2 - 16
TGTGCCAGCAGCTTAGGCGCGGGGCTGAACACTGAAGCTTTCTTT CASSLGAGLNTEAFF TRBJ1-1 TRBV7-3 - - 15
TGCGCCAGCAGCCAACGACAGGGGATCACCACTGAAGCTTTCTTT CASSQRQGITTEAFF TRBJ1-1 TRBV4-3 TRBD1 few 15
TGCGCCAGCAGCCAAGATCTGGAGGATACGCAGTATTTT CASSQDLEDTQYF TRBJ2-3 TRBV4-3 - - 13
TGCGCCAGCAGCCAATCGCTAGCGGGGACGGGGGAGCAGTACTTC CASSQSLAGTGEQYF TRBJ2-7 TRBV4-3 TRBD2 - 15
TGTGCCAGTATAATTGAGGGCAACACTGAAGCTTTCTTT CASIIEGNTEAFF TRBJ1-1 TRBV19 - - 13
TGTGCCAGCAGTTTTGGACAGGGGTCGGGGCAGCCCCAGCATTTT CASSFGQGSGQPQHF TRBJ1-5 TRBV27 TRBD1 - 15
TGCGCCAGCAGCCCAGGAGGAGGCAGCTACGAGCAGTACTTC CASSPGGGSYEQYF TRBJ2-7 TRBV4-3 - - 14
TGTGCCAGCACACAGGGGGGAACCTACGAGCAGTACTTC CASTQGGTYEQYF TRBJ2-7 TRBV14 TRBD1 - 13
TGTGCCAGCAGCGCTCAACAGGGCGAAACGGAGTTCTACGGCTACACCTTC CASSAQQGETEFYGYTF TRBJ1-2 TRBV9 - - 17
TGTGCCAGCAGCGTAGAGGCGGGGGGGATGGTAGATACGCAGTATTTT CASSVEAGGMVDTQYF TRBJ2-3 TRBV9 TRBD2 - 16
TGTGCCAGCAGCTTAGTTGCGGGGGCCAATGAGCAGTTCTTC CASSLVAGANEQFF TRBJ2-1 TRBV11-2 - - 14
TGCGCCAGCAGCCTGGGGACTTTGCAGTTCTTC CASSLGTLQFF TRBJ2-1 TRBV5-1 - - 11
TGTGCCATCACTGGACAGGGAGAAGACTATGGCTACACCTTC CAITGQGEDYGYTF TRBJ1-2 TRBV10-3 TRBD1 - 14
TGCGCCAGCAGCCAAGTCGGACAGGGGGCCGTGAACACTGAAGCTTTCTTT CASSQVGQGAVNTEAFF TRBJ1-1 TRBV4-3 TRBD1 - 17
TGTGCCAGCAGCGGAGGGTATGGCTACACCTTC CASSGGYGYTF TRBJ1-2 TRBV9 - - 11
TGCGCCAGCTCAAATGGTCGGAGCTACGAGCAGTACTTC CASSNGRSYEQYF TRBJ2-7 TRBV10-2 - - 13
TGTGCCAGCAGCCCAAGAGGGACAGCTTATAATTCACCCCTCCACTTT CASSPRGTAYNSPLHF TRBJ1-6 TRBV7-3 TRBD1 - 16
TGTGCCAGCATCTCGGGACTAGGCGCCACTGAGCAGTTCTTC CASISGLGATEQFF TRBJ2-1 TRBV2 TRBD2 - 14